The 8 T cell receptor beta chains below were found in one sample sequenced in a study of T-cell memory formation after mild COVID-19. TCRdb itself ran the 5' RACE reads through MiXCR, one entry per CDR3 protein. The sample holds 400,000 to 500,000 distinct CDR3 sequences, roughly 20% seen once. The sample was PBMCs or a T cell subset sorted from them (not recorded which). The receptor source for this set is an adult woman who had mild COVID-19 (a few samples of this study predate the infection). Cell type and time point are not known.

The CDR3 protein is CASSLDSAGGPYEQYF. Here the CDR3 DNA reads TGTGCCAGCAGCTTGGATTCAGCGGGAGGGCCGTACGAGCAGTACTTC. This chain links TRBV5-5 with TRBJ2-7, with 10 bases lining up with TRBD2. Trimming took 0 bases from V and 4 from J; bases not matched to a gene: 7. The V gene's germline CDR1 is SGHKS and CDR2 YYEKEE (reference sequence). The CDR3 contains 16 residues.

This clonotype was counted only a few times. The chain links TRBV4-1 to TRBJ2-3; D is perhaps TRBD1 (6 bases). The V end lost 3 bases, the J end lost 4 bases, and 17 bases lay between the germline ends. CDR1 MGHRA and CDR2 YSYEKL come from the germline V gene. The CDR3 is 16 residues long. The CDR3 nucleotides are TGCGCCAGCAGCCATGCGGACAGCCCCGCCGCAGATACGCAGTATTTT. It specifies CASSHADSPAADTQYF.

The rearrangement links TRBV12-3 or TRBV12-4 to TRBJ2-7, with a tentative D call TRBD1 (5 bases). The CDR3 totals 15 residues. Trimming pared 7 bases from V and 6 bases from J, leaving 22 bases between. CDR3 bases: TGTGCCAGCAACCGAAGGGGCCCACACCCCTCCGAGCAGTACTTC. Protein sequence: CASNRRGPHPSEQYF.

The rearrangement links TRBV25-1 to TRBJ2-5, with 15 bases matching TRBD2. J was trimmed by 0 bases and V by 3 bases; bases with no gene match: 8. CDR1 and CDR2 (germline): MGHDK, SYGVNS. The CDR3 consists of 19 residues. DNA of the CDR3: TGTGCCAGCAGTGATGGACTAGCGGGAGGGACAGGGTACCAAGAGACCCAGTACTTC. This codes for CASSDGLAGGTGYQETQYF.

This clonotype came up a few times. V is TRBV12-3 or TRBV12-4 and J is TRBJ2-1, with TRBD2 matching over 8 bases. Germline trimming cut 3 bases from V and 9 bases from J; bases unmatched to any gene: 13. This CDR3 has 16 amino acids. In DNA, the CDR3 is TGTGCCAGCAGTTTTGGCCTTGCGGGGGGTCGCGGTGAGCAGTTCTTC. It specifies CASSFGLAGGRGEQFF.

This clonotype has only a few counts. The V call is TRBV7-9, the J call TRBJ2-5, with D tentatively TRBD1 (5 bases). Germline CDR1 and CDR2: SEHNR and FQNEAQ (reference sequence). V lost 8 bases, J lost 4 bases, and 11 bases lay in between. The length of the CDR3 is 12 residues. The CDR3 region has the DNA TGTGCCAGCGCAGGGAACGGAGAGACCCAGTACTTC. Translating it yields CASAGNGETQYF.

V and J are TRBV5-1 and TRBJ1-2, with D possibly being TRBD1 (5 bases). Trimming took off 4 bases at V and 6 bases at J, with 16 bases between the two ends. CDR3 size: 14 residues. Germline lookup yields CDR1 SGHRS and CDR2 YFSETQ. The CDR3 sequence: CASSQPQGSDGYTF. The CDR3 DNA is TGCGCCAGCAGCCAACCGCAGGGTTCCGATGGCTACACCTTC.

The rearrangement uses TRBV20-1 and TRBJ2-7; D remains ambiguous. The CDR3 has 13 amino acids. Looked up from germline, CDR1 is DFQATT and CDR2 is SNEGSKA (reference sequence). The V end lost 5 bases, the J end lost 2 bases, and 13 bases lay between the germline ends. This chain's CDR3 is CSAFSGSPYEQYF. The CDR3 bases are TGCAGTGCTTTTAGTGGTTCCCCCTACGAGCAGTACTTC.